The clone carrying this TCR beta chain was seen only a few times. RNA transcripts yielded amplified TCR beta CDR3 regions. The HTBI primer set drove a first-round RT-PCR of the TCR CDR3. TCRdb redid the calling of the multiplex PCR reads with MiXCR, one entry per CDR3 protein. The sample comprises about 640,000 distinct CDR3 sequences, less than 25% of which are singletons, and 34% rests with the top ten. The sample is drawn from a study of T cells in Graves' hyperthyroidism and ophthalmopathy. Germline CDR1 is DFQATT and CDR2 is SNEGSKA (reference sequence). This CDR3 has 15 amino acids. Trimming cost V 0 bases and J 4 bases; bases outside gene matches: 3.

Source material: blood. V usage is TRBV20-1 and J usage is TRBJ2-3, with 11 bases fitting TRBD2. The TCR comes from a man aged 25 to 40 with Graves' ophthalmopathy. Here the CDR3 DNA reads TGCAGTGCTAGAGATACTAGCGGGAGAGCAGATACGCAGTATTTT. It specifies CSARDTSGRADTQYF.